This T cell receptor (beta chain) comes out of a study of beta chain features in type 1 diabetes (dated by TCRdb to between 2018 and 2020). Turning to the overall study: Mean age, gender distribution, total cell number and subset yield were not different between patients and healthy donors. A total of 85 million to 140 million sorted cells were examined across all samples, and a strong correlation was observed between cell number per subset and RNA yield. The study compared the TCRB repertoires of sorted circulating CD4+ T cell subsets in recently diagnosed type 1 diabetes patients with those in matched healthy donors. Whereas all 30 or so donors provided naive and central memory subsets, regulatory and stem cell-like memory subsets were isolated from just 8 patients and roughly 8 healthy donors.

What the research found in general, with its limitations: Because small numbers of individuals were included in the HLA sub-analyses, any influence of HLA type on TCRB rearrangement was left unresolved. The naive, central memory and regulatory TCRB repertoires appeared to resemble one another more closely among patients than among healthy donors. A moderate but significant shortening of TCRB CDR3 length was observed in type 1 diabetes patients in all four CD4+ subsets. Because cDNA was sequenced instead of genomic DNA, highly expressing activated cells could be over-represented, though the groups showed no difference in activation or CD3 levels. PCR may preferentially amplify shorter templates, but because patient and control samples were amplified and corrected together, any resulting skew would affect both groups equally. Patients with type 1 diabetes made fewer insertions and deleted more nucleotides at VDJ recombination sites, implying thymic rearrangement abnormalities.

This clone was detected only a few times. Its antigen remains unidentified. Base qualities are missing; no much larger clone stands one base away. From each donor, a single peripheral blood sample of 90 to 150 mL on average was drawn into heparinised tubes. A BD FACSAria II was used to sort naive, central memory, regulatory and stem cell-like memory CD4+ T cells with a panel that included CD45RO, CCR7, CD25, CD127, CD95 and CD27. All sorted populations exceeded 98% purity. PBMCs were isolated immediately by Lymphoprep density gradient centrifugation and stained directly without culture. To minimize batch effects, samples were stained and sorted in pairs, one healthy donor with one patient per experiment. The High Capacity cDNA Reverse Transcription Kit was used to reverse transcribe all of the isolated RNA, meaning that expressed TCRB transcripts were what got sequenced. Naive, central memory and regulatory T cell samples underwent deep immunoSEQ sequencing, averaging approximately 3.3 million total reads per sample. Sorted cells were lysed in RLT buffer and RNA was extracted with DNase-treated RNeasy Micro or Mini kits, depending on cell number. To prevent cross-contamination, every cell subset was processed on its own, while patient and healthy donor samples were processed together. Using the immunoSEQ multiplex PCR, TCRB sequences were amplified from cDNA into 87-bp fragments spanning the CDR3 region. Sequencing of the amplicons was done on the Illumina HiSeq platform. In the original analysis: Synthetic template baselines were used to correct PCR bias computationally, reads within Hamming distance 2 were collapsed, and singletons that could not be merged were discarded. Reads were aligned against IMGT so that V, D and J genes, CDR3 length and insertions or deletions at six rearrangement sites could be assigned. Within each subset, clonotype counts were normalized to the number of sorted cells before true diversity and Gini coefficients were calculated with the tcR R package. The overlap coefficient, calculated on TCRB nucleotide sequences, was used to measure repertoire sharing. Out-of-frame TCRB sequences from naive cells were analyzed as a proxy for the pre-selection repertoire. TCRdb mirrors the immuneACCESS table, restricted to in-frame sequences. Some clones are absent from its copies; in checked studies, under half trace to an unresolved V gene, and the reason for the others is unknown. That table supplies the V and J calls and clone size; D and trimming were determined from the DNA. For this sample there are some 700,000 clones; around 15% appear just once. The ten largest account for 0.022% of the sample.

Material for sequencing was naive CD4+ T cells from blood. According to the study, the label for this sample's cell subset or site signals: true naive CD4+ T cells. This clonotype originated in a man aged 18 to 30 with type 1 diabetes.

Here is the DNA: TGTGCCTGGAGAACACTCTCCTGGGGGGAAGAGCAGTACTTC. This translates into CAWRTLSWGEEQYF. This chain joins TRBV30 to TRBJ2-7; the D gene is possibly TRBD2, with 6 bases matching. The CDR3 numbers 14 residues from cysteine through phenylalanine. Solely the CDR3 DNA is kept, with 42 bases framed from the first base. CDR1 and CDR2 are read off the germline V gene (reference sequence) as GTSNPN and SVGIG. V is clipped by 3 bases and J by 7 bases, and the sequence between their germline boundaries is 19 bases long.